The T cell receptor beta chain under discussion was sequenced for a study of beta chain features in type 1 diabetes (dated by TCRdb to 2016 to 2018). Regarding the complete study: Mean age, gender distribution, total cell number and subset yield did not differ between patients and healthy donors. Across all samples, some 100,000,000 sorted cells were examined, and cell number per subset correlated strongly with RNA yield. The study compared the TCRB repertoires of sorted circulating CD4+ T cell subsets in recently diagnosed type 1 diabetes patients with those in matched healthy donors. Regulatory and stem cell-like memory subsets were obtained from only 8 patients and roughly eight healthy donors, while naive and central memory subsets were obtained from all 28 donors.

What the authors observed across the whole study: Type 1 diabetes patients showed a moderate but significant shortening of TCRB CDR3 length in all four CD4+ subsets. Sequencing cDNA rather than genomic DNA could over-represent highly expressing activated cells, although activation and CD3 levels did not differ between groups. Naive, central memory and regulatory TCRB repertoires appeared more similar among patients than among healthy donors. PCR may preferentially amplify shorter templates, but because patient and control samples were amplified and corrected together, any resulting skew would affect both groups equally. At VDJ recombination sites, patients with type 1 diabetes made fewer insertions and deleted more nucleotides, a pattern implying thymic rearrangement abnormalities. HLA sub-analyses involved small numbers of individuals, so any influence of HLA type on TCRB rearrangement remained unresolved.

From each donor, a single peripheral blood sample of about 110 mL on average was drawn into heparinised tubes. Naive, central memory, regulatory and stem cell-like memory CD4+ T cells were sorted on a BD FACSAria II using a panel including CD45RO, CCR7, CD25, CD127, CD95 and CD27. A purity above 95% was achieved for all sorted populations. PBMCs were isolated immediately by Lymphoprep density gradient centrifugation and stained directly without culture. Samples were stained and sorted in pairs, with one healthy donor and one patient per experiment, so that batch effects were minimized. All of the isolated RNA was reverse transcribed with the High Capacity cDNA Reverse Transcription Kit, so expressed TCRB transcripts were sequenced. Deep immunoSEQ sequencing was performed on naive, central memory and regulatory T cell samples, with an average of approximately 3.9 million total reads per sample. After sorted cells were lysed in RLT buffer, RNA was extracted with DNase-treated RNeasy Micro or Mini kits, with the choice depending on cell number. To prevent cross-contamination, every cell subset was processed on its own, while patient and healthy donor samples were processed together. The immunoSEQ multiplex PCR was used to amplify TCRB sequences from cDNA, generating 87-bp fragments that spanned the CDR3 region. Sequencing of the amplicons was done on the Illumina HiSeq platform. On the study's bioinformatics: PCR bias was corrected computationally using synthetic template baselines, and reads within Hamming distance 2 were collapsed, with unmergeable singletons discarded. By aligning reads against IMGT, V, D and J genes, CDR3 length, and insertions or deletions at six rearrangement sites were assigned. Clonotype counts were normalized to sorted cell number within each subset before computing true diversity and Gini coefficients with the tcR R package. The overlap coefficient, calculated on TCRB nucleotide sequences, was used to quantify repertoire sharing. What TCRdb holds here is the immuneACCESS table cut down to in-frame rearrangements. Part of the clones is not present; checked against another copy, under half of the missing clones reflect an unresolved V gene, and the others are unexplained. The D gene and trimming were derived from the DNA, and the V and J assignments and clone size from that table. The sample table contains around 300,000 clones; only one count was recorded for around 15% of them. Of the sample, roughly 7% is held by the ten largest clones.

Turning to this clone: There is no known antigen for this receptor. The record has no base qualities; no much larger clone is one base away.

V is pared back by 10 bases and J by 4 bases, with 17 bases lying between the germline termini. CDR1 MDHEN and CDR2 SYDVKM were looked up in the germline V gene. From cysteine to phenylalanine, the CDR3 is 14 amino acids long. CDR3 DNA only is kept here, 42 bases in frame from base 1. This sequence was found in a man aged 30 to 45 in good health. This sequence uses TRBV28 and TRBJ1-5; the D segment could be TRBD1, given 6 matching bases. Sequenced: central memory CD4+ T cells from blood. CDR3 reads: CATVDRTSNQPQHF. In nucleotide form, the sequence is TGTGCCACCGTTGACAGGACGTCTAATCAGCCCCAGCATTTT.